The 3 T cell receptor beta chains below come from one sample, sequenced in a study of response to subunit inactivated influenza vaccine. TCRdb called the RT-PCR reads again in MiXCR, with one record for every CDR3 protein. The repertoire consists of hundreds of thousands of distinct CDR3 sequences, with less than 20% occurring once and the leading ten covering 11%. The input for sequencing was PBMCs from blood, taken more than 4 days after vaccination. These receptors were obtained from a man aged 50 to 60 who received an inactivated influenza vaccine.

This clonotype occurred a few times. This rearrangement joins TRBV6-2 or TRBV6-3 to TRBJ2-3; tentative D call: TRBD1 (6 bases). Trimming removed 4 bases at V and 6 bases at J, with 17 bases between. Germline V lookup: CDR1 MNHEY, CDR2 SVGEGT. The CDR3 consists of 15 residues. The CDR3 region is CASSWGRGLADTQYF. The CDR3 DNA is TGTGCCAGCAGTTGGGGCAGGGGCTTAGCCGATACGCAGTATTTT.

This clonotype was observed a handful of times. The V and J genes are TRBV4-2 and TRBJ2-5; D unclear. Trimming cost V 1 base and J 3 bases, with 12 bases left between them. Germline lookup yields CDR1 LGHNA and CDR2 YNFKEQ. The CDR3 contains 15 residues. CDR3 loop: CASSQVGQNKETQYF. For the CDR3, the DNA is TGTGCCAGCAGCCAAGTCGGTCAGAATAAAGAGACCCAGTACTTC.

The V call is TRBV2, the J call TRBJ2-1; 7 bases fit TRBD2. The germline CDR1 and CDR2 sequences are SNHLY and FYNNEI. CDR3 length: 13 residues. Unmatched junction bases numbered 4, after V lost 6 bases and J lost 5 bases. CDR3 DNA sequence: TGTGCCAGCAGGGATGGACTAGACAATGAGCAGTTCTTC. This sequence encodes CASRDGLDNEQFF.